This record concerns one T cell receptor (beta chain) sequence. Its matching antigen is unknown. This sample was included in a study of beta chain features in type 1 diabetes. There was one heparinised blood draw per donor, averaging roughly 100 mL. The investigators reverse transcribed all of the isolated RNA, so they sequenced expressed TCRB transcripts. The assay was immunoSEQ multiplex PCR, and TCRdb's table has in-frame clones only and misses some. The data hold around 300,000 clones, with 15% observed a single time. Points from the study as a whole: In all four CD4+ subsets, TCRB CDR3 length was significantly, moderately reduced in type 1 diabetes.

This CDR3 is 13 amino acids long. Trimming cost V 5 bases and J 2 bases, with 10 bases left between them. CDR1 and CDR2 from the germline V gene are SGHVS and FNYEAQ. This TCR derives from a man younger than 35 with type 1 diabetes. The gene calls are TRBV7-6 and TRBJ2-7; D is unresolved. Sequencing input: naive CD4+ T cells from blood. CDR3 region: CASSTPPAYEQYF. The CDR3 DNA follows: TGTGCCAGCAGCACTCCCCCTGCCTACGAGCAGTACTTC.